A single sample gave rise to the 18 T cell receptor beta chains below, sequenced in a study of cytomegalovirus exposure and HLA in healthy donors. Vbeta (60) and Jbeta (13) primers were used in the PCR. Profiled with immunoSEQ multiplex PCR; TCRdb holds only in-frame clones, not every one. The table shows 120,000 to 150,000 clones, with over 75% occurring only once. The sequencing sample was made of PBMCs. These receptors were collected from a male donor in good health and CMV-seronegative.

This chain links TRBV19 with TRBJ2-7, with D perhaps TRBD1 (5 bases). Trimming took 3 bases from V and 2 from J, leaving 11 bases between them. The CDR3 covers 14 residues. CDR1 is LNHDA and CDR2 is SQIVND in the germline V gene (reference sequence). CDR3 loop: CASSIADTPYEQYF. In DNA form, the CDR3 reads TGTGCCAGTAGTATTGCGGACACTCCCTACGAGCAGTACTTC. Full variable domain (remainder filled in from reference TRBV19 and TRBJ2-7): DGGITQSPKYLFRKEGQNVTLSCEQNLNHDAMYWYRQDPGQGLRLIYYSQIVNDFQKGDIAEGYSVSREKKESFPLTVTSAQKNPTAFYLCASSIADTPYEQYFGPGTRLTVT.

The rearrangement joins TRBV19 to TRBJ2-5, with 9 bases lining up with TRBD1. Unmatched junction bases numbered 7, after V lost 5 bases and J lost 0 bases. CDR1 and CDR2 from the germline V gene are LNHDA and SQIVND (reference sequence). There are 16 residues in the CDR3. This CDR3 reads CASSENRGRYQETQYF. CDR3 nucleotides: TGTGCCAGTAGTGAAAACAGGGGGCGGTACCAAGAGACCCAGTACTTC.

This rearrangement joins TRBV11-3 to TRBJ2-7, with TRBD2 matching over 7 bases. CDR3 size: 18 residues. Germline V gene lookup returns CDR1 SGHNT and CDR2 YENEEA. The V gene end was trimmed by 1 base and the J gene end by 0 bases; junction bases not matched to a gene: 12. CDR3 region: CASSLAPNQRGSSYEQYF. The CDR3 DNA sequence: TGTGCCAGCAGCTTAGCCCCCAATCAGCGGGGTTCCTCCTACGAGCAGTACTTC.

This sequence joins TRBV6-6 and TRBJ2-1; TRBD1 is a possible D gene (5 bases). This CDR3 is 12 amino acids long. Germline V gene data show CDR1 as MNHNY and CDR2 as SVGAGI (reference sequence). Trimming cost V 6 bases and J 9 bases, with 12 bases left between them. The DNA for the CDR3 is TGTGCCAGCAGATCCGACCAGGGTGAGCAGTTCTTC. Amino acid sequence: CASRSDQGEQFF.

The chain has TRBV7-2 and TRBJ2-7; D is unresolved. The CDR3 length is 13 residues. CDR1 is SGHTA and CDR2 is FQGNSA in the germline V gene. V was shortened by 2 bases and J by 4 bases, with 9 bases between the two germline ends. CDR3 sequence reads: CASSLYFDYEQYF. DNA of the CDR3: TGTGCCAGCAGCTTATACTTCGATTACGAGCAGTACTTC. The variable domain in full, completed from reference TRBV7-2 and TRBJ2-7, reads GAGVSQSPSNKVTEKGKDVELRCDPISGHTALYWYRQSLGQGLEFLIYFQGNSAPDKSGLPSDRFSAERTGGSVSTLTIQRTQQEDSAVYLCASSLYFDYEQYFGPGTRLTVT.

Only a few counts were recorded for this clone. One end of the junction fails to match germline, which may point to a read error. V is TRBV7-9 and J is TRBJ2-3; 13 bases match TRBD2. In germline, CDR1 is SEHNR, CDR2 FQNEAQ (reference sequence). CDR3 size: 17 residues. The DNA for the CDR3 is TGTTCCAGTTCAAGGACTAGCGGGGGTATGGGGACAGATACGCAGTATTTT. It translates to CSSSRTSGGMGTDTQYF.

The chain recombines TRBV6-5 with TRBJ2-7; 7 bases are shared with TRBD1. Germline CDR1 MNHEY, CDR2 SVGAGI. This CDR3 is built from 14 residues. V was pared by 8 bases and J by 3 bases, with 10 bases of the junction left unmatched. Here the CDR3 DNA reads TGTGCCAGCGGGGAGACAGGGCCCTTCTACGAGCAGTACTTC. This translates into CASGETGPFYEQYF.

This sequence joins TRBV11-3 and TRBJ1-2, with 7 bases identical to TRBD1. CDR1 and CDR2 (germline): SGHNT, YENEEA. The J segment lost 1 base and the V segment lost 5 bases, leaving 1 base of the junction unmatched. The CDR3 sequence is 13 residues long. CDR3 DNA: TGTGCCAGCAGCCGACAGGGTAACTATGGCTACACCTTC. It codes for CASSRQGNYGYTF. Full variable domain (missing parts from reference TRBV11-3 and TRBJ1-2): EAGVVQSPRYKIIEKKQPVAFWCNPISGHNTLYWYLQNLGQGPELLIRYENEEAVDDSQLPKDRFSAERLKGVDSTLKIQPAELGDSAVYLCASSRQGNYGYTFGSGTRLTVV.

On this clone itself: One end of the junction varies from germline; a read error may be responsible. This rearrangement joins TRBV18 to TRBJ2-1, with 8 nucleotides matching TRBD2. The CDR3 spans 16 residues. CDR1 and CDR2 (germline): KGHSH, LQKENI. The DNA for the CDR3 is TGTGCCAGCTCATTAAGGAGCGGGGGCCTCTACGATGAGCAGTTCTTC. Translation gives CASSLRSGGLYDEQFF.

The CDR3 region has the DNA TGTGCCAGCAGCTTGACTAGCGGGATTAGCTACGAGCAGTACTTC. This sequence encodes CASSLTSGISYEQYF. The J gene is TRBJ2-7, the V gene TRBV7-2, with TRBD2 matching over 11 bases. V dropped 3 bases and J dropped 3; count of bases not matched to a gene: 4. The germline CDR1 and CDR2 sequences are SGHTA and FQGNSA. The CDR3 runs 15 residues.

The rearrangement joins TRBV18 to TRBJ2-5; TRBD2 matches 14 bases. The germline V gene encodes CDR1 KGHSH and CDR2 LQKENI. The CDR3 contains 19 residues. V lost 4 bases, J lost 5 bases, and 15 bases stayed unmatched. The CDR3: CASSRIPGLAGVGGETQYF. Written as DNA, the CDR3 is TGTGCCAGCTCACGCATACCGGGACTAGCGGGAGTAGGAGGGGAGACCCAGTACTTC.

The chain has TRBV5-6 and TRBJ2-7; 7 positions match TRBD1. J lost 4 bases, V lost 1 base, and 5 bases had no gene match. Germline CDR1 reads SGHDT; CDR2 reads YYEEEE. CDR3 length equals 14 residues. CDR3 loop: CASSLWDRQYEQYF. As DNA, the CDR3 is TGTGCCAGCAGCTTGTGGGACAGACAATACGAGCAGTACTTC.

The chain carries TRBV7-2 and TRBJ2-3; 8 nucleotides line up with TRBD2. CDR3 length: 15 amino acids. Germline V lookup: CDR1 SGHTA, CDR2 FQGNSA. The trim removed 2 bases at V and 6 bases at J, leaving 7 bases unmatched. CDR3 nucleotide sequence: TGTGCCAGCAGCTTATTGGGGACTAGTGGTGATACGCAGTATTTT. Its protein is CASSLLGTSGDTQYF.

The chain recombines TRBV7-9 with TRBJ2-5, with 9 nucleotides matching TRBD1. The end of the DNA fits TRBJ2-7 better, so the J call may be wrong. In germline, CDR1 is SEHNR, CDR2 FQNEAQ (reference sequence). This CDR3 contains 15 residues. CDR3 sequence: CASSFTGTGSDEQYF. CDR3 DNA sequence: TGTGCCAGCAGCTTTACCGGGACAGGGAGCGACGAGCAGTACTTC.

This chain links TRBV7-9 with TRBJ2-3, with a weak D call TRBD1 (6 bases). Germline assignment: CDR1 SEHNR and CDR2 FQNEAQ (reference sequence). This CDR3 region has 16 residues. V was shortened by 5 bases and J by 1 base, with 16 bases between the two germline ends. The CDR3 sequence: CASSHSGQLRTDTQYF. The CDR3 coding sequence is TGTGCCAGCAGCCACTCCGGACAGCTTCGCACAGATACGCAGTATTTT.

CDR3 protein: CASSSTRADTQYF. Here the CDR3 DNA reads TGTGCCAGCTCCTCAACTCGCGCAGATACGCAGTATTTT. This chain uses TRBV6-5 with TRBJ2-3; D gene unclear. Germline V gene data show CDR1 as MNHEY and CDR2 as SVGAGI. This CDR3 has 13 amino acids. V lost 8 bases and J lost 4, with 13 bases in between.

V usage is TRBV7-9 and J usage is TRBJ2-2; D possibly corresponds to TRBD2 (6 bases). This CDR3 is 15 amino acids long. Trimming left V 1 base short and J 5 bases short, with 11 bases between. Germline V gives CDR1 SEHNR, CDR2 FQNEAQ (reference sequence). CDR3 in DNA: TGTGCCAGCAGCTTAGATCTGGCGGGGACCGGGGAGCTGTTTTTT. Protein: CASSLDLAGTGELFF.

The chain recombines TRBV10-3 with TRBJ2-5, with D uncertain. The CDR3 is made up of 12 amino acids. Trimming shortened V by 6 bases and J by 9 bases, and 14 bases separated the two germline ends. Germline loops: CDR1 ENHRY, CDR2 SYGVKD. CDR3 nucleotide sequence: TGTGCCATCAGCCCTACCGGTATGGCCCAGTACTTC. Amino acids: CAISPTGMAQYF.